This T cell receptor beta chain was captured by sequencing in a study of blood T cell repertoires in COVID-19. TCRdb keeps only in-frame clones here, not all; method: immunoSEQ multiplex PCR. The table records about 88,000 clones, about 84% of them present only once. Sample: peripheral blood. This receptor was identified in a woman aged 70 to 79 with acute or convalescent COVID-19.

The CDR3 DNA is TGTGCCAGCAGTGAAGTGAGGTGGTTACGGGACACCGGGGAGCTGTTTTTT. This sequence encodes CASSEVRWLRDTGELFF. This chain connects TRBV6-1 to TRBJ2-2; D is uncertain. In germline, CDR1 is MNHNS, CDR2 SASEGT. The ends were cut back, 1 base at V and 3 bases at J, with 15 bases in the middle. The CDR3 totals 17 residues.